Each of the 17 T cell receptor beta chains below was sequenced from the same sample in a study of T-cell reconstitution after alpha-beta-depleted transplantation in children. The library targeted TCRbeta and was prepared with unique molecular identifiers. TCRdb analysed the PCR reads with MiXCR anew, one entry per CDR3 protein. The table has about 98,000 distinct CDR3 sequences, under 9% seen once; the top ten hold roughly 15%. Sequencing used PBMCs, obtained before TCRalphabeta/CD19-depleted stem cell transplant. Every receptor here comes from a boy aged 2 to 9 with acute lymphoblastic leukemia, due to receive a stem cell transplant.

The rearrangement uses TRBV15 and TRBJ2-3, with D possibly matching TRBD2 (6 bases). The germline CDR1 and CDR2 sequences are LNHNV and YYDKDF (reference sequence). The CDR3 spans 16 residues. V lost 0 bases and J lost 4, with 14 bases in between. The CDR3 coding sequence is TGTGCCACCAGCAGAGATCCGGGCGGGGTGGCAGATACGCAGTATTTT. Translated: CATSRDPGGVADTQYF.

This clonotype was seen at least ten times. The rearrangement links TRBV29-1 to TRBJ1-2; D is undetermined. This CDR3 is built from 11 residues. The germline V gene encodes CDR1 SQVTM and CDR2 ANQGSEA. The germline V and J ends were trimmed by 0 bases and 7 bases, with 6 bases remaining between them. Here the CDR3 reads CSVEERFGYTF. The CDR3 DNA reads TGCAGCGTTGAAGAAAGGTTTGGCTACACCTTC.

The table lists this clonotype with a few counts. This chain links TRBV5-1 with TRBJ2-1; no firm D call. Looked up from germline, CDR1 is SGHRS and CDR2 is YFSETQ. Trimming pared 5 bases from V and 0 bases from J, leaving 12 bases between. CDR3 length equals 15 residues. DNA of the CDR3: TGCGCCAGCAGTTTCAGGTATAGCTCCTACAATGAGCAGTTCTTC. Protein product: CASSFRYSSYNEQFF.

This clonotype came up many times. The rearrangement joins TRBV12-3 or TRBV12-4 to TRBJ1-5; D might be TRBD1 (6 bases). V gave up 5 bases and J gave up 3 bases, with 14 bases separating them. The CDR3 is 15 residues long. The CDR3 region has the DNA TGTGCCAGCAGTCTCGGGGGGGGCCCCAATCAGCCCCAGCATTTT. Translated: CASSLGGGPNQPQHF.

The chain uses TRBV12-3 or TRBV12-4 and TRBJ2-7, with 9 bases that match TRBD1. The CDR3 is 15 amino acids. V shed 7 bases and J 7 bases; nucleotides not matched to a gene: 14. CDR3 sequence: CASTFRGTGSEEQYF. DNA for the CDR3: TGTGCCAGCACCTTTAGAGGGACAGGGTCGGAAGAGCAGTACTTC.

The chain combines TRBV20-1 with TRBJ1-1, with D uncertain. V lost 0 bases and J 0 bases, leaving 20 bases between the germline ends. The length of the CDR3 is 18 residues. Germline V CDR1 and CDR2: DFQATT, SNEGSKA (reference sequence). The CDR3, as DNA: TGCAGTGCTAGAGATGCCGCGGACGGTTCCCTCATGAACACTGAAGCTTTCTTT. Translating gives CSARDAADGSLMNTEAFF.

This clonotype appeared a few times. The chain couples TRBV3-1 to TRBJ2-2, with 9 bases aligning to TRBD2. With V trimmed by 3 bases and J by 0 bases, 11 bases remained unmatched. The CDR3 consists of 19 residues. The germline V gene encodes CDR1 LGHDT and CDR2 YNNKEL (reference sequence). In DNA, the CDR3 is TGTGCCAGCAGCCAGCTGGCTAGCGGGGTGGTAGCGAACACCGGGGAGCTGTTTTTT. Protein: CASSQLASGVVANTGELFF. The variable domain in full, completed from reference TRBV3-1 and TRBJ2-2, reads DTAVSQTPKYLVTQMGNDKSIKCEQNLGHDTMYWYKQDSKKFLKIMFSYNNKELIINETVPNRFSPKSPDKAHLNLHINSLELGDSAVYFCASSQLASGVVANTGELFFGEGSRLTVL.

This clonotype was seen repeatedly, ten times or more. The J gene is TRBJ1-2, the V gene TRBV28; D call uncertain. V lost 5 bases, J lost 4 bases, and 14 bases lay in between. CDR1 is MDHEN, CDR2 SYDVKM, per germline. The CDR3 is 14 residues long. The CDR3 DNA reads TGTGCCAGCAGTCTCCCGGTGGGGATCTATGGCTACACCTTC. This gives the protein CASSLPVGIYGYTF.

The table lists this clonotype with many counts. This chain connects TRBV15 to TRBJ1-5; possible D gene TRBD1, 5 bases. The CDR3 is 15 residues long. Between the trimmed V and J ends, which lost 7 bases and 0 bases, there was a span of 13 bases. Germline V CDR1 and CDR2: LNHNV, YYDKDF (reference sequence). CDR3 loop: CATTQWGGSNQPQHF. CDR3 nucleotide sequence: TGTGCCACCACCCAGTGGGGGGGTAGCAATCAGCCCCAGCATTTT.

In this sample, this clonotype turned up many times. The CDR3 coding sequence is TGTGCCAGCAGTCCGGGACAGGGCCTCTTACTAGCGGGGGGGCAAGAGACCCAGTACTTC. This gives the protein CASSPGQGLLLAGGQETQYF. The chain uses TRBV28 and TRBJ2-5; 13 positions agree with TRBD2. Germline CDR1 MDHEN, CDR2 SYDVKM. The ends lost 5 bases at V and 2 bases at J; junction bases unmatched: 17. CDR3 length: 20 amino acids.

This clonotype was found a few times. The V call is TRBV11-3, the J call TRBJ2-5, with 10 bases matching TRBD2. CDR3 length equals 15 residues. Trimming removed 5 bases from V and 4 bases from J; junction bases left unmatched: 7. Germline V gene lookup returns CDR1 SGHNT and CDR2 YENEEA. In DNA form, the CDR3 reads TGTGCCAGCAGCCCCGGGACTAGCGAGACAGAGACCCAGTACTTC. It codes for CASSPGTSETETQYF.

CDR3 sequence reads: CASIDRTAQYF. The CDR3 nucleotides read TGTGCCAGCATCGATAGGACAGCCCAGTACTTC. The rearrangement uses TRBV6-2 or TRBV6-3 and TRBJ2-7; D may be TRBD1 (6 bases). V shed 7 bases and J shed 10 bases, with 14 bases lying between them. Germline V gene data show CDR1 as MNHEY and CDR2 as SVGEGT. The length of the CDR3 is 11 residues.

This clonotype occurred a few times. The chain joins TRBV7-2 to TRBJ2-3; the D is unclear. Germline lookup yields CDR1 SGHTA and CDR2 FQGNSA. CDR3 length: 14 residues. V lost 5 bases and J 5 bases, leaving 14 bases between the germline ends. The CDR3 here is CASSRELPGDTQYF. The CDR3 nucleotides are TGTGCCAGCAGCCGAGAATTGCCGGGAGATACGCAGTATTTT.

This clonotype was recorded many times. The chain combines TRBV5-1 with TRBJ1-2; the D gene is possibly TRBD1 (5 bases). CDR3 length: 15 residues. The germline V gene has CDR1 SGHRS and CDR2 YFSETQ. V lost 0 bases, J lost 2 bases, and 11 bases lay in between. The CDR3: CASSLVQGGNYGYTF. Here the CDR3 DNA reads TGCGCCAGCAGCTTGGTGCAGGGAGGAAACTATGGCTACACCTTC.

This clonotype was seen more than once but under ten times. The V call is TRBV5-4, the J call TRBJ2-1; perhaps TRBD2 as D (5 bases). The V gene lost 0 bases and the J gene lost 5 bases, with 6 bases spanning the gap. Germline CDR1 is SGHNT and CDR2 is YYREEE (reference sequence). This CDR3 spans 13 amino acids. CDR3 amino acids: CASSLDGNNEQFF. The CDR3 DNA sequence: TGTGCCAGCAGCTTGGACGGGAACAATGAGCAGTTCTTC.

This clonotype was seen at least ten times. CDR3 nucleotides: TGTGCCAGCAGTTTTCCAGGGAGGGACAATGAGCAGTTCTTC. Its protein product is CASSFPGRDNEQFF. The rearrangement joins TRBV28 to TRBJ2-1; TRBD2 aligns across 7 bases. J lost 5 bases, V lost 3 bases, and 4 bases had no gene match. This CDR3 is 14 amino acids long. The germline gives CDR1 MDHEN, CDR2 SYDVKM.

This clonotype turned up a few times. The gene calls are TRBV12-3 or TRBV12-4 and TRBJ1-2; D is undetermined. V lost 6 bases and J lost 0, with 17 bases in between. There are 16 residues in the CDR3. Written as DNA, the CDR3 is TGTGCCAGCAGCCTAATATATTTGCGGACTAACTATGGCTACACCTTC. It codes for CASSLIYLRTNYGYTF.